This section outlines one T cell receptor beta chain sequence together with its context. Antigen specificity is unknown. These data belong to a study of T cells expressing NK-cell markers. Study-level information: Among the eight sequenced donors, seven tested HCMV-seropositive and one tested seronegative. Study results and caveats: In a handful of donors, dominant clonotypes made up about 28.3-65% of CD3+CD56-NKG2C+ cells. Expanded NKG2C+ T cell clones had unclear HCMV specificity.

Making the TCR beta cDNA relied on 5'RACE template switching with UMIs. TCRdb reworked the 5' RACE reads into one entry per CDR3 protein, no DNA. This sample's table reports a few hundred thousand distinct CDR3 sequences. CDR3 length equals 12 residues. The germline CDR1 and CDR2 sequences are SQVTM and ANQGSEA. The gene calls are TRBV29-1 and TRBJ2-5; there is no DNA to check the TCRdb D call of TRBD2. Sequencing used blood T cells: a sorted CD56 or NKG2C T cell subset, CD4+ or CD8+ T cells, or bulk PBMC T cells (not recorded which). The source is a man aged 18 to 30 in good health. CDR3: CSGSGVRETQYF.